These 18 T cell receptor beta chains were all obtained from the same sample, sequenced in a study of T cell clonality in common variable immunodeficiency. Study conclusions and caveats: Reportedly, TCR beta sequences from common variable immunodeficiency showed fewer deletions and N-nucleotide insertions.

These receptors have no known antigen. Clones were read by immunoSEQ multiplex PCR, and TCRdb kept only the in-frame ones, dropping some. The sample offers about 7,300 clones and no singletons, the top ten holding over 20%. Sample: peripheral blood mononuclear cells. Receptors were obtained from a human donor with common variable immunodeficiency.

The sample holds a few counts of this clone. The read ends 3 residues before the CDR3 terminus; that terminus is restored from the germline J gene. The chain uses TRBV7-6 and TRBJ2-1, with D tentatively TRBD2 (7 bases). This CDR3 is built from 15 residues. V was shortened by 1 base and J by 6 bases, with 13 bases between the two germline ends. Germline CDR1 and CDR2: SGHVS and FNYEAQ. Partial CDR3 DNA: TGTGCCAGCAGCTTAGGTGGGGGAGGGGGCAATGAG. Protein sequence: CASSLGGGGGNE. The full CDR3 is CASSLGGGGGNEQFF.

This clone was observed a handful of times. The read ends 3 residues early relative to the CDR3; the germline J gene fills the gap. This rearrangement joins TRBV19 to TRBJ2-1; 12 nucleotides agree with TRBD2. Trimming cost V 3 bases and J 2 bases; bases outside gene matches: 5. Germline values: CDR1 LNHDA, CDR2 SQIVND (reference sequence). The CDR3 sequence is 17 residues long. CDR3 DNA, as far as it was read: TGTGCCAGTAGTATGGTGTCTAGCGGGAGGGCCTACAATGAG. It yields the protein CASSMVSSGRAYNE. The entire CDR3 is CASSMVSSGRAYNEQFF.

In its sample, this clone is medium-sized. The CDR3 is cut off 3 residues early in the read; its end comes from the germline J gene. V is TRBV20-1 and J is TRBJ2-1; 10 positions agree with TRBD2. The CDR3 is made up of 15 amino acids. The germline V gene has CDR1 DFQATT and CDR2 SNEGSKA (reference sequence). V lost 1 base to trimming and J lost 8 bases; unmatched junction nucleotides: 8. CDR3: CSARARSSGSYEQFF. The covered CDR3 bases are TGCAGTGCTAGAGCCCGGTCTAGCGGGAGTTATGAG.

As regards this clone: Read data end 3 residues before the CDR3 end; the end is taken from the germline J gene. The chain links TRBV2 to TRBJ2-7, with TRBD2 matching 12 bases. With 3 bases clipped from V and 0 bases from J, the junction kept 0 bases outside the gene matches. Germline V gene sequence: CDR1 SNHLY, CDR2 FYNNEI. The CDR3 contains 15 residues. The sequenced part of the CDR3 DNA is TGTGCCAGCAGTGAGACTAGCGGGAGCTCCTACGAG. Protein product: CASSETSGSSYE. The complete CDR3 sequence is CASSETSGSSYEQYF.

Worth noting for this clone: The read ends 3 residues early relative to the CDR3; the germline J gene fills the gap. The chain couples TRBV19 to TRBJ1-2; the match to TRBD1 covers 7 bases. CDR3 length: 14 amino acids. Germline CDR1 reads LNHDA; CDR2 reads SQIVND (reference sequence). V was clipped by 6 bases and J by 4 bases; unmatched bases: 8. The CDR3 protein is CASSETGAAYGYTF. The sequenced CDR3 bases are TGTGCCAGTAGCGAAACAGGGGCCGCCTATGGC.

This clone was detected many times. The read is 3 residues too short to cover the CDR3 end, so that end is filled in from the germline J gene. V is TRBV19 and J is TRBJ2-5; TRBD2 agrees at 10 bases. Germline V gives CDR1 LNHDA, CDR2 SQIVND (reference sequence). Trimming took 5 bases from V and 7 from J; bases not matched to a gene: 22. The CDR3 contains 19 residues. CDR3 region: CASSPPPEVSGRSSGTQYF. The part of the CDR3 DNA that was read is TGTGCCAGTAGTCCCCCCCCTGAAGTTAGCGGGAGGAGTTCGGGGACC.

This clone occurred many times. Read sequence stops 3 residues before the CDR3 end, and the germline J gene provides the missing end. This chain joins TRBV6-2 or TRBV6-3 and TRBJ2-7, with D possibly matching TRBD2 (6 bases). This CDR3 region has 14 residues. The V and J ends lost 6 bases and 0 bases respectively, with 12 bases between them. From germline, CDR1 is MNHEY and CDR2 SVGEGT. Partial CDR3 DNA: TGTGCCAGCAGAGACCGGGACTTCTCCTACGAG. The encoded protein is CASRDRDFSYE. From start to end, the CDR3 is CASRDRDFSYEQYF.

This clone was found many times. The CDR3 end falls 3 residues outside the read, so it is completed with the germline J gene. This chain links TRBV10-1 with TRBJ2-7; 9 bases match TRBD2. CDR1 WNHNN and CDR2 SYGVQD come from the germline V gene (reference sequence). V was clipped by 3 bases and J by 5 bases; unmatched bases: 8. The CDR3 is 15 residues long. CDR3 DNA (partial): TGCGCCAGCAGTGACTATGCGGGAGGGCGGCACGAG. Translated, it gives CASSDYAGGRHE. The whole CDR3 sequence is CASSDYAGGRHEQYF.

As to this clone: The CDR3 extends 3 residues past the end of the read, so its final part is completed from the germline J gene. The V gene is TRBV19, the J gene TRBJ2-5, with TRBD2 identical over 10 bases. This CDR3 region has 12 residues. Germline loops: CDR1 LNHDA, CDR2 SQIVND (reference sequence). The V and J ends lost 6 bases and 5 bases, in that order; junction bases with no gene match: 0. The CDR3 loop reads CASRGLAETQYF. The CDR3 DNA, read in part, is TGTGCCAGTAGGGGACTAGCGGAGACC.

With respect to this clone: The read ends 3 residues before the CDR3 terminus; that terminus is restored from the germline J gene. The V gene is TRBV19, the J gene TRBJ2-5; no firm D call. Germline CDR1 reads LNHDA; CDR2 reads SQIVND (reference sequence). The CDR3 length is 12 residues. V lost 4 bases, J lost 5 bases, and 8 bases lay in between. The CDR3 region is CASSSMAETQYF. CDR3 DNA (partial): TGTGCCAGTAGTAGTATGGCCGAGACC.

Turning to this clone: The CDR3 goes on 3 residues after the read ends, and that part is filled in from the germline J gene. The genes are TRBV5-1 and TRBJ1-1; D may be TRBD1 (6 bases). Germline V CDR1 and CDR2: SGHRS, YFSETQ. The CDR3 length is 14 residues. Trimming removed 5 bases at V and 1 base at J, with 12 bases between. CDR3 in amino acids: CASSSGQRNTEAFF. CDR3 bases read: TGCGCCAGCAGTTCTGGACAGCGGAACACTGAA.

Comment on this clone: The CDR3 extends 3 residues past the end of the read, so its final part is completed from the germline J gene. This chain uses TRBV2 with TRBJ2-5; TRBD2 might be the D (5 bases). V dropped 6 bases and J dropped 5 bases, with 16 bases sitting between them. The germline gives CDR1 SNHLY, CDR2 FYNNEI. This CDR3 comprises 14 residues. The sequenced CDR3 bases are TGTGCCAGCAGCCACCCACTAGTTTCGGAGACC. It codes for CASSHPLVSET. In full, the CDR3 reads CASSHPLVSETQYF.

Many counts were recorded for this clone. The CDR3 end is not reached by the read, which stops 3 residues before it; the germline J gene fills it in. The rearrangement joins TRBV5-1 to TRBJ2-7; D gene uncertain. V was clipped by 0 bases and J by 1 base, with 8 bases between them. This CDR3 contains 14 residues. Germline V gene data show CDR1 as SGHRS and CDR2 as YFSETQ. CDR3 DNA, as far as it was read: TGCGCCAGCAGCTTGGCTCTCGGGTCCTACGAG. It encodes CASSLALGSYE. The entire CDR3 protein is CASSLALGSYEQYF.

This clone appeared a few times. The read comes to an end 3 residues before the CDR3 does, leaving the germline J gene to fill in the end. The chain is built from TRBV7-6 and TRBJ2-7; 13 nucleotides align to TRBD2. The CDR3 loop spans 16 amino acids. Germline V lookup: CDR1 SGHVS, CDR2 FNYEAQ. J was trimmed by 5 bases and V by 5 bases; bases with no gene match: 9. CDR3 residues: CASSGGTSGKRHEQYF. Partial CDR3 DNA: TGTGCCAGCAGCGGAGGGACTAGCGGGAAGCGACACGAG.

This clone was seen only a few times. The read terminates 3 residues before the CDR3 end, so the remaining end is supplied by the germline J gene. This chain connects TRBV7-9 to TRBJ2-7; D is uncertain. This CDR3 region has 13 residues. The germline gives CDR1 SEHNR, CDR2 FQNEAQ (reference sequence). The V and J ends lost 0 bases and 3 bases respectively, with 6 bases between them. The sequenced CDR3 bases are TGTGCCAGCAGCTTAGCGCACAGCTACGAG. This translates into CASSLAHSYE. The whole CDR3 is CASSLAHSYEQYF.

This clone has only a few counts. The read gets to within 3 residues of the CDR3 end, and the germline J gene fills in the rest. The V gene is TRBV19, the J gene TRBJ2-3; tentatively, D is TRBD2 (6 bases). Germline V gene sequence: CDR1 LNHDA, CDR2 SQIVND (reference sequence). The CDR3 is 13 amino acids. With 5 bases removed from V and 5 bases from J, the gap between germline ends came to 11 bases. Partial CDR3 DNA: TGTGCCAGTAGTCCGGACGGGGGAGATACG. It is translated as CASSPDGGDT. The entire CDR3 protein reads CASSPDGGDTQYF.

Ten or more counts support this clone. Incomplete CDR3 DNA: TGTGCCTGGAGTCGACTAGCGGGAGTTACCAATGAG. Amino acids: CAWSRLAGVTNE. The full-length CDR3 reads as CAWSRLAGVTNEQFF. This chain links TRBV30 with TRBJ2-1; 12 positions match TRBD2. The read finishes 3 residues shy of the CDR3 end, and the germline J gene is used to complete it. Losses at the gene ends were 2 bases for V and 6 bases for J; bases not matched to a gene: 5. The V gene's germline CDR1 is GTSNPN and CDR2 SVGIG (reference sequence). CDR3 size: 15 residues.

As concerns this clone: The read gets to within 3 residues of the CDR3 end, and the germline J gene fills in the rest. The V gene is TRBV6-1, the J gene TRBJ2-1, with D tentatively TRBD1 (5 bases). Between the trimmed V and J ends, which lost 3 bases and 2 bases, there was a span of 8 bases. Looked up from germline, CDR1 is MNHNS and CDR2 is SASEGT. CDR3 size: 14 residues. The CDR3: CASSDRVTYNEQFF. The sequenced part of the CDR3 DNA is TGTGCCAGCAGTGACAGGGTAACCTACAATGAG.